These 30 T cell receptor beta chains originate from one sample sequenced in a study of cytomegalovirus exposure and HLA in healthy donors. PCR was performed using 60 Vbeta and 13 Jbeta primers. Profiling relied on immunoSEQ multiplex PCR, and the TCRdb table lists in-frame clones only, not all of them. Listed are some 200,000 clones; approximately 0.8% falls within the top ten. What was sequenced was PBMCs. These receptors were obtained from a woman between 18 and 29 years old in good health and CMV-seropositive.

V usage is TRBV5-1 and J usage is TRBJ1-3, with a tentative D call TRBD1 (5 bases). Per the germline V gene, CDR1 is SGHRS and CDR2 is YFSETQ. This CDR3 spans 14 amino acids. V shed 0 bases and J shed 1 base, with 5 bases lying between them. DNA of the CDR3: TGCGCCAGCAGCTTGGGACAGTCTGGAAACACCATATATTTT. Its translation: CASSLGQSGNTIYF.

The genes are TRBV27 and TRBJ1-5, with 7 bases matching TRBD1. This CDR3 is 16 amino acids long. Germline values: CDR1 MNHEY, CDR2 SMNVEV (reference sequence). V was pared by 6 bases and J by 1 base, with 9 bases of the junction left unmatched. DNA of the CDR3: TGTGCCAGCAGACCGACAGGGAATAAGAGCAATCAGCCCCAGCATTTT. Translating gives CASRPTGNKSNQPQHF.

The rearrangement uses TRBV10-3 and TRBJ1-2; D possibly corresponds to TRBD1 (5 bases). The CDR3 is 11 residues long. Per the germline V gene, CDR1 is ENHRY and CDR2 is SYGVKD. Trimming removed 8 bases at V and 5 bases at J, with 9 bases between. The CDR3 sequence: CAIGQVYGYTF. The CDR3 DNA reads as TGTGCCATCGGACAAGTTTATGGCTACACCTTC.

The rearrangement uses TRBV6-5 and TRBJ2-3; the D gene is possibly TRBD1 (6 bases). This CDR3 region has 14 residues. With 5 bases removed from V and 1 base from J, the gap between germline ends came to 10 bases. Looked up from germline, CDR1 is MNHEY and CDR2 is SVGAGI. The chain's CDR3 is CASSTGTRTDTQYF. The CDR3, as DNA: TGTGCCAGCAGTACCGGGACACGCACAGATACGCAGTATTTT.

The chain links TRBV5-1 to TRBJ1-4; no firm D call. The V and J ends lost 0 bases and 8 bases respectively, with 11 bases between them. Germline loops: CDR1 SGHRS, CDR2 YFSETQ. This CDR3 has 14 amino acids. The CDR3 DNA is TGCGCCAGCAGCTTGGATATCCCGGAGGAAAAACTGTTTTTT. This codes for CASSLDIPEEKLFF. Together with reference TRBV5-1 and TRBJ1-4, the CDR3 gives the full variable domain: KAGVTQTPRYLIKTRGQQVTLSCSPISGHRSVSWYQQTPGQGLQFLFEYFSETQRNKGNFPGRFSGRQFSNSRSEMNVSTLELGDSALYLCASSLDIPEEKLFFGSGTQLSVL.

The chain is built from TRBV11-2 and TRBJ2-4; 10 nucleotides match TRBD2. The junction had 9 bases not matched to a gene; V was cut back by 2 bases and J by 8 bases. Germline loops: CDR1 SGHAT, CDR2 FQNNGV. The CDR3 covers 16 residues. The DNA of the CDR3 is TGTGCCAGCAGCTTAAGGCTAGCGGGGGTTATTGACATTCAGTACTTC. It specifies CASSLRLAGVIDIQYF.

The CDR3, as DNA: TGTGCCTGGAAGACAGGGGGCGCTGGTTTAAATGAAAAACTGTTTTTT. This translates into CAWKTGGAGLNEKLFF. The chain is built from TRBV30 and TRBJ1-4; TRBD1 matches 10 bases. This CDR3 has 16 residues. J was trimmed by 5 bases and V by 4 bases; bases with no gene match: 10. Germline assignment: CDR1 GTSNPN and CDR2 SVGIG (reference sequence).

V and J are TRBV9 and TRBJ1-2; no reliable D call. The V gene's germline CDR1 is SGDLS and CDR2 YYNGEE. This CDR3 has 16 amino acids. The V gene lost 1 base and the J gene lost 9 bases, with 22 bases spanning the gap. CDR3: CASSVSPGKSVLRYTF. The CDR3 nucleotides read TGTGCCAGCAGCGTATCGCCGGGGAAAAGTGTTCTTCGCTACACCTTC.

The chain joins TRBV6-1 to TRBJ2-3; 7 nucleotides match TRBD1. Germline V gene lookup returns CDR1 MNHNS and CDR2 SASEGT. The CDR3 totals 17 residues. V dropped 0 bases and J dropped 1; count of bases not matched to a gene: 7. The CDR3 DNA reads as TGTGCCAGCAGTGAAGCACACAGGGGATTGGGCACAGATACGCAGTATTTT. It yields the protein CASSEAHRGLGTDTQYF.

The CDR3 sequence: CASSLDIETQYF. The CDR3 DNA follows: TGTGCCAGCAGCTTAGATATCGAGACCCAGTACTTC. The J gene is TRBJ2-5, the V gene TRBV11-2; D gene uncertain. The germline V and J ends were trimmed by 0 bases and 5 bases, with 4 bases remaining between them. The length of the CDR3 is 12 residues. Germline assignment: CDR1 SGHAT and CDR2 FQNNGV.

The rearrangement links TRBV6-5 to TRBJ2-7; tentatively, D is TRBD2 (6 bases). The CDR3 is made up of 13 amino acids. Trimming removed 0 bases from V and 9 bases from J, with 12 bases in between. From germline, CDR1 is MNHEY and CDR2 SVGAGI. In DNA, the CDR3 is TGTGCCAGCAGTTACTCTTCCGGGGGTGGGCAGTACTTC. This codes for CASSYSSGGGQYF.

The rearrangement uses TRBV11-2 and TRBJ2-1; D unresolved. CDR1 and CDR2 (germline): SGHAT, FQNNGV. The CDR3 length is 15 residues. Trimming pared 3 bases from V and 0 bases from J, leaving 9 bases between. CDR3 amino acids: CASSLEHSSYNEQFF. The CDR3 nucleotides read TGTGCCAGCAGCTTGGAGCATAGCTCCTACAATGAGCAGTTCTTC. Based on the CDR3 plus reference TRBV11-2 and TRBJ2-1, the full variable domain is EAGVAQSPRYKIIEKRQSVAFWCNPISGHATLYWYQQILGQGPKLLIQFQNNGVVDDSQLPKDRFSAERLKGVDSTLKIQPAKLEDSAVYLCASSLEHSSYNEQFFGPGTRLTVL.

The chain recombines TRBV5-4 with TRBJ2-7; 13 bases agree with TRBD2. Germline V gives CDR1 SGHNT, CDR2 YYREEE (reference sequence). This CDR3 region has 18 residues. The ends lost 5 bases at V and 4 bases at J; junction bases unmatched: 15. CDR3 region: CASSSGTSGTTPSYEQYF. The CDR3 coding sequence is TGTGCCAGCAGTTCCGGGACTAGCGGGACGACGCCGTCATACGAGCAGTACTTC.

The chain joins TRBV9 to TRBJ2-7, with D possibly TRBD2 on 5 matching bases. CDR3 length: 15 residues. Trimming left V 0 bases short and J 0 bases short, with 10 bases between. The germline CDR1 and CDR2 sequences are SGDLS and YYNGEE. The CDR3 DNA is TGTGCCAGCAGCGTAGGTGGGGAGAGCTCCTACGAGCAGTACTTC. Translating gives CASSVGGESSYEQYF.

The CDR3 DNA reads as TGTGCCAGCAACCAGGGTACCTTGGGTTCACCCCTCCACTTT. Encoded protein: CASNQGTLGSPLHF. The chain recombines TRBV28 with TRBJ1-6; D is possibly TRBD1 (5 bases). Germline assignment: CDR1 MDHEN and CDR2 SYDVKM. V was pared by 7 bases and J by 9 bases, with 16 bases between. The CDR3 loop spans 14 amino acids.

This chain's CDR3 is CASSPGETQYF. CDR3 coding DNA: TGCGCCAGCAGCCCGGGGGAGACCCAGTACTTC. The gene calls are TRBV5-1 and TRBJ2-5; D possibly corresponds to TRBD2 (5 bases). The CDR3 is 11 residues long. V was trimmed by 4 bases and J by 5 bases, leaving 6 bases between them. The germline V gene has CDR1 SGHRS and CDR2 YFSETQ.

The genes are TRBV18 and TRBJ2-3; TRBD2 matches 8 bases. Germline CDR1 and CDR2: KGHSH and LQKENI. The CDR3 sequence is 15 residues long. The V gene end was trimmed by 3 bases and the J gene end by 0 bases; junction bases not matched to a gene: 2. CDR3 sequence (DNA): TGTGCCAGCTCACCCTTAGCGGGAAGCACAGATACGCAGTATTTT. Amino acids: CASSPLAGSTDTQYF.

J is TRBJ2-3 and V is TRBV6-5, with TRBD1 identical over 10 bases. This CDR3 spans 16 amino acids. V shed 4 bases, J shed 3 bases, and the junction held 7 bases outside the gene matches. The germline V gene encodes CDR1 MNHEY and CDR2 SVGAGI. DNA for the CDR3: TGTGCCAGCAGTTCACTTAGGACAGGGGGGACAGATACGCAGTATTTT. It translates to CASSSLRTGGTDTQYF.

This chain joins TRBV11-2 and TRBJ2-7; 9 nucleotides agree with TRBD2. This CDR3 has 15 amino acids. V was clipped by 5 bases and J by 4 bases; unmatched bases: 9. Per germline, CDR1 SGHAT and CDR2 FQNNGV. CDR3 sequence: CASSPRRTSAYEQYF. CDR3 nucleotide sequence: TGTGCCAGCAGCCCTAGGAGGACTAGCGCGTACGAGCAGTACTTC.

The genes are TRBV5-5 and TRBJ1-1; D remains unclear. The CDR3 spans 12 residues. Trimming shortened V by 4 bases and J by 0 bases, and 4 bases separated the two germline ends. CDR1 and CDR2 (germline): SGHKS, YYEKEE (reference sequence). CDR3 protein: CASSILNTEAFF. The CDR3 DNA reads as TGTGCCAGCAGCATATTGAACACTGAAGCTTTCTTT. The full variable domain, with the rest looked up from reference TRBV5-5 and TRBJ1-1, is DAGVTQSPTHLIKTRGQQVTLRCSPISGHKSVSWYQQVLGQGPQFIFQYYEKEERGRGNFPDRFSARQFPNYSSELNVNALLLGDSALYLCASSILNTEAFFGQGTRLTVV.

The gene calls are TRBV5-6 and TRBJ1-6; 7 positions match TRBD1. Germline CDR1 SGHDT, CDR2 YYEEEE. This CDR3 spans 17 amino acids. The trim removed 0 bases at V and 8 bases at J, leaving 11 bases unmatched. DNA for the CDR3: TGTGCCAGCAGCTTGGACGTGACAGGGAAGATGTATTCACCCCTCCACTTT. As protein: CASSLDVTGKMYSPLHF.

The rearrangement links TRBV5-1 to TRBJ2-3, with D possibly matching TRBD1 (6 bases). The CDR3 spans 16 residues. CDR1 and CDR2 (germline): SGHRS, YFSETQ. V gave up 4 bases and J gave up 2 bases, with 17 bases separating them. The CDR3 DNA follows: TGCGCCAGCAGCCTACCTCCCCGACAGGACACAGATACGCAGTATTTT. As protein: CASSLPPRQDTDTQYF.

This rearrangement joins TRBV7-2 to TRBJ1-2, with TRBD1 matching 10 bases. Unmatched junction bases numbered 4, after V lost 5 bases and J lost 7 bases. CDR1 is SGHTA and CDR2 is FQGNSA in the germline V gene. The CDR3 totals 13 residues. The CDR3: CASSQGQGIGYTF. CDR3 DNA sequence: TGTGCCAGCAGCCAGGGACAGGGGATTGGCTACACCTTC.

V is TRBV19 and J is TRBJ2-4; 9 nucleotides line up with TRBD1. This CDR3 has 17 amino acids. After removal of 2 bases from V and 0 bases from J, the junction contained 5 bases not matched to a gene. CDR1 and CDR2 (germline): LNHDA, SQIVND (reference sequence). The CDR3 DNA is TGTGCCAGTAGTATATGGGGACAGGGACTAGCCAAAAACATTCAGTACTTC. Encoded protein: CASSIWGQGLAKNIQYF.

This chain uses TRBV11-3 with TRBJ2-1; no clear D gene. Germline loops: CDR1 SGHNT, CDR2 YENEEA. The CDR3 runs 16 residues. The V end lost 1 base, the J end lost 9 bases, and 19 bases lay between the germline ends. In DNA, the CDR3 is TGTGCCAGCAGCTTAGTCGTAACCCTCCAAACGGGTGAGCAGTTCTTC. Translation gives CASSLVVTLQTGEQFF.

This chain joins TRBV7-2 and TRBJ2-2; TRBD2 matches at 10 bases. This CDR3 has 17 residues. The germline gives CDR1 SGHTA, CDR2 FQGNSA. V gave up 6 bases and J gave up 5 bases; unmatched junction bases: 12. CDR3: CASSSTPGLASTGELFF. The CDR3, as DNA: TGTGCCAGCAGTTCAACCCCGGGACTAGCGAGTACCGGGGAGCTGTTTTTT.

The rearrangement links TRBV7-8 to TRBJ1-2; 7 positions match TRBD1. After removal of 5 bases from V and 0 bases from J, the junction contained 6 bases not matched to a gene. From germline, CDR1 is SGHVS and CDR2 FQNEAQ. CDR3 length: 15 amino acids. CDR3 nucleotides: TGTGCCAGCAGCCCGACAGGGTTGTCTAACTATGGCTACACCTTC. Its translation is CASSPTGLSNYGYTF.

This chain joins TRBV30 and TRBJ1-2; D gene unclear. CDR3 length: 14 amino acids. In germline, CDR1 is GTSNPN, CDR2 SVGIG (reference sequence). With 1 base removed from V and 0 bases from J, the gap between germline ends came to 9 bases. CDR3 bases: TGTGCCTGGAGTGCCGCTACAGCTAACTATGGCTACACCTTC. It yields the protein CAWSAATANYGYTF.

V usage is TRBV18 and J usage is TRBJ1-3; no clear D gene. The CDR3 runs to 13 residues. The germline CDR1 and CDR2 sequences are KGHSH and LQKENI. Trimming shortened V by 10 bases and J by 4 bases, and 14 bases separated the two germline ends. CDR3 DNA: TGTGCCACTACTCGTGACTCCGGAAACACCATATATTTT. It codes for CATTRDSGNTIYF.

The V call is TRBV5-1, the J call TRBJ2-5; TRBD1 is a possible D gene (6 bases). With the DNA end fitting TRBJ2-7 better, the J assignment may be wrong. CDR3 size: 13 residues. Germline-derived CDR1 and CDR2 are SGHRS and YFSETQ. The CDR3, as DNA: TGCGCCAGCAGCGTGGACAGTACCTACGAGCAGTACTTC. Its translation: CASSVDSTYEQYF.